The 18 T cell receptor beta chains below come from one sample, sequenced in a study of T-cell memory formation after mild COVID-19 (dated by TCRdb to the early 2020s). Libraries were built with 5' RACE. The instrument given in TCRdb is Illumina NovaSeq 6000. The public reads were reprocessed in TCRdb via fastp at Q25 and MiXCR, keeping in-frame beta chains. Entries are consolidated by CDR3 protein sequence, retaining the most common genes and DNA. For this sample there are 150,000 or so distinct CDR3 sequences; around 15% appear just once. Less than 15% of the sample is held by the ten biggest clonotypes. The sample comprised PBMCs or a T cell subset sorted from them (not recorded which). These receptors all come from an adult woman who had mild COVID-19 (a few samples of this study predate the infection). The sample titles of this study are shuffled in the database, so cell type and time point are left out; the donor was told from shared clones.

A few counts support this clonotype. This chain joins TRBV7-6 and TRBJ1-5, with no clear D. The V end was cut by 5 bases, the J end by 0 bases, with 11 bases between. This CDR3 is 15 amino acids long. The germline gives CDR1 SGHVS, CDR2 FNYEAQ. CDR3 amino acids: CASSPLSDSNQPQHF. CDR3 coding DNA: TGTGCCAGCAGCCCGCTGAGCGATAGCAATCAGCCCCAGCATTTT.

This clonotype is a singleton in its sample. The gene calls are TRBV20-1 and TRBJ2-3, with D perhaps matching TRBD1 (6 bases). V was clipped by 3 bases and J by 6 bases, with 16 bases between them. The CDR3 totals 14 residues. CDR1 is DFQATT, CDR2 SNEGSKA, per germline (reference sequence). CDR3 in DNA: TGCAGTGCTAGGTCGGACAGAGAGACGGATACGCAGTATTTT. Its protein product is CSARSDRETDTQYF.

This clonotype was detected a few times. The genes are TRBV29-1 and TRBJ2-7; TRBD1 matches 7 bases. The CDR3 runs to 15 residues. After removal of 1 base from V and 1 base from J, the junction contained 7 bases not matched to a gene. Germline CDR1 is SQVTM and CDR2 is ANQGSEA. CDR3 DNA sequence: TGCAGCGTTGAAGGTATCGGGACAGTTTCCTACGAGCAGTACTTC. Amino acid sequence: CSVEGIGTVSYEQYF.

V gene TRBV12-3 or TRBV12-4 combines with J gene TRBJ2-3; unclear D gene. The CDR3 length is 13 residues. Trimming left V 6 bases short and J 8 bases short, with 15 bases between. Here the CDR3 reads CASRGIGAGTQYF. The CDR3 DNA is TGTGCCAGCAGAGGGATAGGAGCAGGTACGCAGTATTTT.

This clonotype was seen only once. A read error may produce the germline difference seen at one junction end. The chain joins TRBV12-3 or TRBV12-4 to TRBJ1-2; TRBD1 matches at 10 bases. This CDR3 is 15 amino acids long. CDR3 nucleotides: TGTGCCAGCAGTTTAGGACAGGGGGCGGCCTATTGCTACACCTTC. It codes for CASSLGQGAAYCYTF.

This clonotype was observed a handful of times. V and J are TRBV13 and TRBJ2-7; D not certain. Germline values: CDR1 PRHDT, CDR2 FYEKMQ (reference sequence). V lost 0 bases, J lost 1 base, and 10 bases lay in between. The CDR3 has 15 residues. CDR3 nucleotides: TGTGCCAGCAGCTTAGGCTCCCTTCCATCCTACGAGCAGTACTTC. It translates to CASSLGSLPSYEQYF.

The CDR3 DNA reads TGCGCCAGCAGTCAAGAGCGGGATTACGAGCAGTACTTC. Translation: CASSQERDYEQYF. The chain recombines TRBV5-1 with TRBJ2-7; the match to TRBD2 covers 7 bases. This CDR3 has 13 amino acids. Germline-derived CDR1 and CDR2 are SGHRS and YFSETQ. The V gene end was trimmed by 5 bases and the J gene end by 4 bases; junction bases not matched to a gene: 6.

This clonotype occurred a few times. The rearrangement uses TRBV12-3 or TRBV12-4 and TRBJ2-1, with 11 bases that match TRBD2. The CDR3 has 19 amino acids. The V segment lost 6 bases and the J segment 8 bases; nucleotides outside the gene matches: 21. The CDR3 reads CASRPTIGTSGPSSYEQFF. In nucleotides, the CDR3 is TGTGCCAGCAGGCCTACTATCGGGACTAGCGGTCCCTCGAGCTATGAGCAGTTCTTC.

V and J are TRBV6-5 and TRBJ1-6, with 7 bases that match TRBD1. Germline trimming cut 5 bases from V and 5 bases from J; bases unmatched to any gene: 6. The CDR3 length is 15 residues. The germline gives CDR1 MNHEY, CDR2 SVGAGI. Here the CDR3 DNA reads TGTGCCAGCAGTAACCGACAGGGCCATAATTCACCCCTCCACTTT. This encodes CASSNRQGHNSPLHF.

This clonotype was recorded a few times. The V call is TRBV7-9, the J call TRBJ2-7; D is perhaps TRBD1 or TRBD2 (6 bases each). Germline-derived CDR1 and CDR2 are SEHNR and FQNEAQ (reference sequence). V dropped 7 bases and J dropped 7 bases, with 11 bases sitting between them. There are 11 residues in the CDR3. Here the CDR3 reads CASTLGGEQYF. The CDR3 DNA follows: TGTGCCAGCACCCTAGGGGGGGAGCAGTACTTC.

This clonotype has only a few counts. The rearrangement joins TRBV9 to TRBJ1-5, with TRBD1 identical over 7 bases. The CDR3 is 16 amino acids. Germline V gene data show CDR1 as SGDLS and CDR2 as YYNGEE. The trim removed 4 bases at V and 5 bases at J, leaving 12 bases unmatched. The CDR3 DNA is TGTGCCAGCAGCCCAACTGGGGACAGTGCCTATCAGCCCCAGCATTTT. Translating gives CASSPTGDSAYQPQHF.

This sequence joins TRBV19 and TRBJ1-1; 8 nucleotides line up with TRBD1. J lost 6 bases, V lost 9 bases, and 9 bases had no gene match. Germline lookup yields CDR1 LNHDA and CDR2 SQIVND (reference sequence). This CDR3 comprises 13 residues. CDR3 bases: TGTGCCAGGGTGGACAGGGTAACGTCTGAAGCTTTCTTT. It specifies CARVDRVTSEAFF.

This chain uses TRBV7-8 with TRBJ1-5, with D possibly being TRBD1 (6 bases). CDR1 SGHVS and CDR2 FQNEAQ come from the germline V gene. V was cut by 3 bases and J by 0 bases, with 12 bases left in between. This CDR3 has 16 amino acids. CDR3 sequence: CASSFFRGYSNQPQHF. The CDR3 DNA is TGTGCCAGCAGCTTCTTCAGGGGATATAGCAATCAGCCCCAGCATTTT.

The V call is TRBV6-2 or TRBV6-3, the J call TRBJ2-3; TRBD2 aligns across 13 bases. V shed 2 bases and J 6 bases; nucleotides not matched to a gene: 2. Germline CDR1 MNHEY, CDR2 SVGEGT. The CDR3 length is 15 residues. The CDR3, as DNA: TGTGCCAGCAGTTACGGACTAGCGGGAGTCGATACGCAGTATTTT. As protein: CASSYGLAGVDTQYF.

V is TRBV13 and J is TRBJ2-3; 9 bases are shared with TRBD2. The CDR3 is 16 amino acids. Per the germline V gene, CDR1 is PRHDT and CDR2 is FYEKMQ (reference sequence). The ends lost 3 bases at V and 4 bases at J; junction bases unmatched: 8. Written as DNA, the CDR3 is TGTGCCAGCAGCTTGTCTGAGGGACTAGCCGCAGATACGCAGTATTTT. It encodes CASSLSEGLAADTQYF.

V is TRBV7-9 and J is TRBJ2-7, with D perhaps matching TRBD1 (5 bases). The CDR3 consists of 14 residues. V was trimmed by 1 base and J by 6 bases, leaving 13 bases between them. Germline V CDR1 and CDR2: SEHNR, FQNEAQ (reference sequence). The CDR3 sequence is CASSLGPGQGEQYF. The CDR3 nucleotides are TGTGCCAGCAGCTTAGGTCCAGGGCAAGGCGAGCAGTACTTC.

The rearrangement joins TRBV2 to TRBJ1-2; the D gene is possibly TRBD1 (5 bases). Trimming took off 3 bases at V and 4 bases at J, with 15 bases between the two ends. The CDR3 contains 15 residues. Looked up from germline, CDR1 is SNHLY and CDR2 is FYNNEI. The DNA for the CDR3 is TGTGCCAGCAGTGATGTCGGGACGCAGGTCTATGGCTACACCTTC. It codes for CASSDVGTQVYGYTF.

This chain connects TRBV12-5 to TRBJ2-1; D uncertain. Germline-derived CDR1 and CDR2 are LGHNT and FRNRAP. This CDR3 comprises 16 residues. The V gene lost 0 bases and the J gene lost 6 bases, with 15 bases spanning the gap. This chain's CDR3 is CASGLVPSDIANEQFF. For the CDR3, the DNA is TGTGCTAGTGGTTTGGTACCCTCCGATATAGCCAATGAGCAGTTCTTC.